This T cell receptor (beta chain) came from a study of blood T cells in healthy people across ages. Trimming cost V 5 bases and J 9 bases; bases outside gene matches: 9. This CDR3 region has 16 residues. Study conclusions and caveats: Percentage of naive T cells showed a strong correlation with TCR beta diversity. The recorded TCR beta diversity per million T cells decreased in a roughly linear manner with age. Among long-lived donors, naive CD4+ cells were more numerous and diversity higher than in aged donors.

Isolating PBMCs gave at least 6 million of these cells per sample. Remarks on this clonotype: Its matching antigen is unknown.

A second PCR of roughly 7 to 11 cycles used a sample-barcoded 5' primer and a J-beta primer mix. TCRdb independently ran MiXCR on the 5' RACE reads; one entry per CDR3 protein. The sample shows approximately 830,000 distinct CDR3 sequences, approximately 65% of them seen only once. The chain joins TRBV12-3 or TRBV12-4 to TRBJ2-1, with 14 bases fitting TRBD2. The TCR comes from a man aged 25 to 45 in good health. The sample taken for sequencing was blood. This CDR3 is CASSRTSGGPHSEQFF. In DNA form, the CDR3 reads TGTGCCAGCAGTCGGACTAGCGGGGGGCCTCACAGTGAGCAGTTCTTC.